This is a list of T cell receptor beta chains from one sample in a study of blood T cell repertoires in COVID-19. Data came from immunoSEQ multiplex PCR; TCRdb stores just in-frame clones and leaves some out. This sample has nearly 250,000 clones, with about 89% found just once. Sequencing was done on a sample of peripheral blood. The receptor source for this set is a woman aged 55-70 years who had recovered from COVID-19. CDR3s include the opening cysteine and the closing phenylalanine or tryptophan. A D gene is named only where the DNA matches it firmly. The size of a clone is reported for some rows only, either as once, few or many, or as a class for expanded clones.

TRBV5-8	TRBJ2-5	TRBD2	few	CASSFGLADYEKETQYF	TGTGCCAGCAGCTTCGGACTAGCGGATTATGAAAAAGAGACCCAGTACTTC
TRBV18	TRBJ1-6	TRBD1	NA	CASSPQGQGAGYSPLHF	TGTGCCAGCTCACCACAGGGACAGGGGGCTGGTTATTCACCCCTCCACTTT
TRBV5-1	TRBJ2-5	NA	NA	CASSPFTQETQYF	TGCGCCAGCAGCCCTTTTACACAAGAGACCCAGTACTTC
TRBV11-2	TRBJ1-6	NA	NA	CASRQGLENSPLHF	TGTGCCAGCAGACAGGGTTTGGAAAATTCACCCCTCCACTTT
TRBV5-4	TRBJ1-1	NA	NA	CASSTLGAQAFF	TGTGCCAGCAGCACCCTGGGGGCCCAAGCTTTCTTT
TRBV19	TRBJ2-5	NA	few	CASSKRGSGQETQYF	TGTGCCAGTAGCAAAAGGGGGTCGGGGCAAGAGACCCAGTACTTC
TRBV5-1	TRBJ1-1	NA	NA	CASSLMAGGSGTEAFF	TGCGCCAGCAGCTTGATGGCGGGGGGCTCGGGCACTGAAGCTTTCTTT
TRBV5-5	TRBJ2-3	NA	NA	CASSSQGDTQYF	TGTGCCAGCAGCTCACAGGGAGATACGCAGTATTTT
TRBV10-3	TRBJ1-1	TRBD1	few	CAISESRGLTEAFF	TGTGCCATCAGTGAGTCCAGGGGGCTCACTGAAGCTTTCTTT
TRBV6-2/TRBV6-3	TRBJ1-1	NA	NA	CASSYGQVKAFF	TGTGCCAGCAGTTACGGGCAGGTCAAAGCCTTCTTT
TRBV6-5	TRBJ1-4	TRBD1	NA	CASSYRGRPPNEKLFF	TGTGCCAGCAGTTACAGGGGGCGCCCCCCTAATGAAAAACTGTTTTTT
TRBV28	TRBJ2-7	TRBD2	NA	CASSYLLAGYEQYF	TGTGCCAGCAGCTACCTACTAGCGGGATACGAGCAGTACTTC
TRBV9	TRBJ1-5	NA	once	CASSGQANNQPQHF	TGTGCCAGCAGCGGACAGGCTAACAATCAGCCCCAGCATTTT
TRBV5-1	TRBJ2-5	TRBD2	NA	CASSQGLAAFQETQYF	TGCGCCAGCAGTCAGGGACTAGCGGCATTCCAAGAGACCCAGTACTTC
TRBV28	TRBJ2-7	TRBD1	NA	CATRDSISYEQYF	TGTGCCACCCGGGACAGCATCTCCTACGAGCAGTACTTC
TRBV7-3	TRBJ2-1	NA	NA	CASSLTIDNEQFF	TGTGCCAGCAGCTTAACCATTGACAATGAGCAGTTCTTC
TRBV9	TRBJ2-1	NA	NA	CASSVGLSTYNEQFF	TGTGCCAGCAGCGTGGGGCTATCTACCTACAATGAGCAGTTCTTC
TRBV3-1/TRBV3-2	TRBJ2-2	TRBD2	NA	CASSQSRRGGDTGELFF	TGTGCCAGCAGCCAAAGCAGAAGGGGAGGGGACACCGGGGAGCTGTTTTTT
TRBV7-7	TRBJ2-7	NA	few	CASSPLLGGSYEQYF	TGTGCTAGCAGCCCACTTCTGGGGGGCTCCTACGAGCAGTACTTC
TRBV5-1	TRBJ2-3	TRBD1	once	CASSTTLDRKADTQYF	TGCGCCAGCAGCACCACCCTGGACAGGAAGGCAGATACGCAGTATTTT
TRBV28	TRBJ2-1	NA	NA	CASSLPAGAPLNEQFF	TGTGCCAGCAGTTTACCGGCGGGGGCCCCCCTCAATGAGCAGTTCTTC
TRBV6-5	TRBJ1-3	NA	NA	CASSYSGGLAGNTIYF	TGTGCCAGCAGTTACTCTGGGGGCCTCGCTGGAAACACCATATATTTT
TRBV10-3	TRBJ2-7	NA	NA	CAISESDSYEQYF	TGTGCCATCAGTGAGAGCGACAGCTACGAGCAGTACTTC
TRBV12-3/TRBV12-4	TRBJ2-2	NA	few	CASSPDRAGELFF	TGTGCCAGCAGTCCCGACCGGGCCGGGGAGCTGTTTTTT
TRBV29-1	TRBJ2-7	TRBD1	NA	CSVEVTGTYEQYF	TGCAGCGTTGAGGTGACAGGGACCTACGAGCAGTACTTC
TRBV5-4	TRBJ2-5	NA	NA	CASSLASAEQETQYF	TGTGCCAGCAGCTTGGCCTCAGCGGAGCAAGAGACCCAGTACTTC
TRBV2	TRBJ1-2	TRBD1	NA	CASRTGVNYGYTF	TGTGCCAGCAGGACAGGGGTGAACTATGGCTACACCTTC
TRBV5-1	TRBJ1-2	NA	few	CASSLSGGLYGYTF	TGCGCCAGCAGCTTGAGTGGAGGCCTCTATGGCTACACCTTC
TRBV6-6	TRBJ1-2	TRBD1	NA	CASSPDRSYGYTF	TGTGCCAGCAGCCCGGACAGGAGCTATGGCTACACCTTC
TRBV6-5	TRBJ2-1	TRBD2	NA	CASRRTSGGAYEQFF	TGTGCCAGCAGGCGGACTAGCGGGGGGGCGTATGAGCAGTTCTTC
TRBV5-4	TRBJ2-5	NA	NA	CASSLDSQGTQYF	TGTGCCAGCAGCTTGGACTCACAGGGGACCCAGTACTTC
TRBV5-8	TRBJ1-6	TRBD1	NA	CASSPLSGTGFYNSPLHF	TGTGCCAGCAGCCCTCTGTCCGGGACAGGGTTCTATAATTCACCCCTCCACTTT
TRBV28	TRBJ1-5	NA	NA	CASSFSEDQPQHF	TGTGCCAGCAGTTTTTCAGAGGATCAGCCCCAGCATTTT
TRBV18	TRBJ1-1	NA	NA	CASSPLPGLNTEAFF	TGTGCCAGCTCACCACTGCCAGGGCTAAACACTGAAGCTTTCTTT
TRBV14	TRBJ2-7	TRBD2	NA	CASSQMGSGGAYEQYF	TGTGCCAGCAGCCAGATGGGTAGCGGGGGGGCCTACGAGCAGTACTTC
TRBV12-3/TRBV12-4	TRBJ2-7	NA	NA	CASSLGQGSEQYF	TGTGCCAGCAGTTTAGGGCAGGGGTCCGAGCAGTACTTC
TRBV25-1	TRBJ1-2	NA	NA	CASSEDGWTHRDYGYTF	TGTGCCAGCAGTGAAGATGGGTGGACGCACAGGGACTATGGCTACACCTTC
TRBV5-4	TRBJ2-3	TRBD2	NA	CASSFQRGDTDTQYF	TGTGCCAGCAGCTTCCAGCGGGGGGACACAGATACGCAGTATTTT
TRBV9	TRBJ2-7	NA	NA	CASSSPSRLEGEQYF	TGTGCCAGCAGCTCCCCCTCGAGACTAGAGGGCGAGCAGTACTTC
TRBV5-1	TRBJ1-6	TRBD1	NA	CASSARQGAGSPLHF	TGCGCCAGCAGCGCTCGACAGGGGGCCGGTTCACCCCTCCACTTT
TRBV9	TRBJ2-1	TRBD1	NA	CASSPPTGTGIHEQFF	TGTGCCAGCAGCCCGCCTACCGGGACAGGGATCCATGAGCAGTTCTTC
TRBV5-1	TRBJ1-1	TRBD1	NA	CASSRTGRVTEAFF	TGCGCCAGCAGTAGGACAGGACGGGTCACTGAAGCTTTCTTT